The rows below give T cell receptor beta chains drawn from one sample of a study of early T cells in non-severe SARS-CoV-2 infection. TCRdb reanalysed the 5' RACE reads using MiXCR and keeps one entry per CDR3 protein. The sample contains about 58,000 distinct CDR3 sequences, under 10% of which appear only once. The sequenced sample consisted of whole blood. These receptors all come from an adult who was a healthcare worker with PCR-confirmed SARS-CoV-2 infection or an uninfected control (not recorded which). The CDR3 runs from the conserved cysteine through the conserved F or W. Fields, in order: V gene, D gene, clone size, J gene, CDR3 protein, CDR3 DNA. D genes are given only for firm matches. A clone size is listed for some rows: how often the clone was seen (once, few, many), or a class if it is expanded.

TRBV28	-	few	TRBJ1-1	CASRGAGGWNTEAFF	TGTGCCAGCCGTGGAGCGGGAGGTTGGAACACTGAAGCTTTCTTT
TRBV7-2	-	-	TRBJ1-5	CASSSNPGFHQPQHF	TGTGCCAGCAGCTCTAACCCCGGCTTCCATCAGCCCCAGCATTTT
TRBV7-3	TRBD2	-	TRBJ2-2	CASSPSGRPPITGELFF	TGTGCCAGCAGCCCGAGCGGGAGGCCTCCAATCACCGGGGAGCTGTTTTTT
TRBV4-1	TRBD1	few	TRBJ2-3	CASSPRDRGTDTQYF	TGCGCCAGCAGCCCCCGGGACAGGGGTACAGATACGCAGTATTTT
TRBV9	-	-	TRBJ2-5	CASSAWDRKETQYF	TGTGCCAGCAGCGCCTGGGACCGAAAAGAGACCCAGTACTTC
TRBV11-2	TRBD1	many	TRBJ2-3	CASSLDRGRVDTQYF	TGTGCCAGCAGCTTGGACAGGGGGCGGGTAGATACGCAGTATTTT
TRBV5-1	TRBD2	few	TRBJ2-5	CASSFLAGSEETQYF	TGCGCCAGCAGCTTCTTAGCGGGAAGCGAAGAGACCCAGTACTTC
TRBV7-2	-	-	TRBJ2-3	CASSEDYGTDTQYF	TGTGCCAGCAGCGAGGACTACGGAACAGATACGCAGTATTTT
TRBV20-1	-	many	TRBJ1-6	CSARDLQGSPLHF	TGCAGTGCTAGAGATCTGCAGGGATCACCCCTCCACTTT
TRBV10-3	TRBD2	-	TRBJ2-7	CASISGASGSHEQYF	TGTGCCAGCATCTCCGGGGCTAGCGGGAGCCACGAGCAGTACTTC
TRBV7-3	-	many	TRBJ1-1	CASSAEGTFLTEAFF	TGTGCCAGCAGCGCGGAAGGGACATTTTTGACTGAAGCTTTCTTT
TRBV27	-	many	TRBJ2-7	CASSKYHSEQYF	TGTGCCAGCTCTAAGTACCACTCCGAGCAGTACTTC
TRBV7-3	TRBD2	many	TRBJ2-1	CASSPGGSGSEQFF	TGTGCCAGCAGCCCCGGGGGTAGCGGGAGTGAGCAGTTCTTC
TRBV7-2	-	few	TRBJ2-1	CASSSGFIVDEQFF	TGTGCCAGCAGCTCCGGCTTTATTGTAGATGAGCAGTTCTTC
TRBV27	-	few	TRBJ2-7	CASSLSPYRGGYEQYF	TGTGCCAGCAGTTTATCTCCTTACAGGGGAGGCTACGAGCAGTACTTC
TRBV20-1	TRBD2	-	TRBJ2-7	CSARDLETSGTGEQYF	TGCAGTGCTAGAGATCTAGAGACTAGCGGGACGGGAGAGCAGTACTTC
TRBV6-1	TRBD1	few	TRBJ1-6	CASSEWTGGDSPLHF	TGTGCCAGCAGCGAATGGACAGGGGGGGATTCACCCCTCCACTTT
TRBV12-3/TRBV12-4	TRBD2	few	TRBJ2-1	CASNPGGNEQFF	TGTGCCAGCAACCCGGGGGGAAATGAGCAGTTCTTC
TRBV27	-	few	TRBJ1-5	CASSEWQGQNQPQHF	TGTGCCAGCAGCGAATGGCAGGGTCAGAATCAGCCCCAGCATTTT
TRBV28	-	many	TRBJ1-5	CASSTGESRHQPQHF	TGTGCCAGCAGCACAGGAGAAAGTCGCCATCAGCCCCAGCATTTT
TRBV12-3/TRBV12-4	TRBD2	many	TRBJ2-1	CASSPLAGPYNEQFF	TGTGCCAGCAGTCCCCTAGCGGGTCCCTACAATGAGCAGTTCTTC
TRBV18	TRBD2	few	TRBJ2-1	CASSPILAGEDEQFF	TGTGCCAGCTCACCAATACTAGCGGGAGAGGATGAGCAGTTCTTC
TRBV4-1	-	few	TRBJ1-2	CASSQDIGTGPTLYGYTF	TGCGCCAGCAGCCAAGATATTGGAACAGGTCCTACTCTCTATGGCTACACCTTC
TRBV20-1	-	-	TRBJ2-5	CSAQMEETQYF	TGCAGTGCTCAAATGGAGGAGACCCAGTACTTC
TRBV6-1	TRBD1	many	TRBJ2-3	CASSELGGQGVSDTQYF	TGTGCCAGCAGTGAACTCGGGGGACAGGGGGTCTCAGATACGCAGTATTTT
TRBV30	TRBD1	-	TRBJ1-5	CAWSGQGYQPQHF	TGTGCCTGGAGTGGACAGGGGTATCAGCCCCAGCATTTT
TRBV12-3/TRBV12-4	TRBD2	few	TRBJ2-2	CASSKTSGRVTGELFF	TGTGCCAGCAGTAAGACTAGCGGGAGAGTCACCGGGGAGCTGTTTTTT
TRBV12-3/TRBV12-4	TRBD2	few	TRBJ2-1	CASSLGLAGGRSYNEQFF	TGTGCCAGCAGTTTAGGGCTAGCGGGAGGGAGGTCCTACAATGAGCAGTTCTTC
TRBV7-8	TRBD2	many	TRBJ2-1	CASSSLTSGSSYNEQFF	TGTGCCAGCAGCTCCCTGACTAGCGGAAGCTCCTACAATGAGCAGTTCTTC
TRBV20-1	-	few	TRBJ2-1	CSAQTQIDNEQFF	TGCAGTGCTCAGACCCAAATAGACAATGAGCAGTTCTTC
TRBV7-8	TRBD1	many	TRBJ1-6	CASSLGGQGNSPLHF	TGTGCCAGCAGCTTAGGGGGACAGGGCAATTCACCCCTCCACTTT
TRBV29-1	-	few	TRBJ2-7	CSVDLGSSYEQYF	TGCAGCGTTGATCTGGGGAGTTCCTACGAGCAGTACTTC
TRBV7-9	-	many	TRBJ1-6	CATGPGFNNSPLHF	TGTGCCACGGGGCCAGGGTTCAACAATTCACCCCTCCACTTT
TRBV25-1	-	few	TRBJ1-2	CASSEPDKDGYTF	TGTGCCAGCAGTGAGCCGGACAAGGATGGCTACACCTTC
TRBV29-1	-	few	TRBJ2-5	CSVTGTPGGTQYF	TGCAGCGTCACCGGGACCCCCGGGGGGACCCAGTACTTC
TRBV15	-	-	TRBJ2-3	CATSRPRGQQASTDTQYF	TGTGCCACCAGCAGACCCAGGGGCCAGCAGGCTAGCACAGATACGCAGTATTTT